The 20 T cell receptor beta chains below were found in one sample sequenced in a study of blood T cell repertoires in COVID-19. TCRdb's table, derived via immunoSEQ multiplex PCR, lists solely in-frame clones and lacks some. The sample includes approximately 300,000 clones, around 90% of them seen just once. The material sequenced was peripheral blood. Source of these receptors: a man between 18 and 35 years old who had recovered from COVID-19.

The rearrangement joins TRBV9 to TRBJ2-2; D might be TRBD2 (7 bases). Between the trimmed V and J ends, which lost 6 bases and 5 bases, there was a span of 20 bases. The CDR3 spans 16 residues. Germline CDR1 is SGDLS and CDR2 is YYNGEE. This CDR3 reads CASTQWGGAGTGELFF. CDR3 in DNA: TGTGCCAGCACGCAGTGGGGGGGCGCCGGGACCGGGGAGCTGTTTTTT.

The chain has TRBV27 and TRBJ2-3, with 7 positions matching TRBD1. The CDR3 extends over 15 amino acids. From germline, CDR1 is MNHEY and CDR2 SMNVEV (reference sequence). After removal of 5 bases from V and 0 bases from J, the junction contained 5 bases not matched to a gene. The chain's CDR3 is CASSPQGISTDTQYF. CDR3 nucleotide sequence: TGTGCCAGCAGTCCACAGGGGATTAGCACAGATACGCAGTATTTT.

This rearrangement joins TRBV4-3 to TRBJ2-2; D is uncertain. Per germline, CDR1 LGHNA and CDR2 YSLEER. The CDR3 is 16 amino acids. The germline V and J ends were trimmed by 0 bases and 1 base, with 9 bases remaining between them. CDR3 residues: CASSQDGGVNTGELFF. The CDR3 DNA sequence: TGCGCCAGCAGCCAAGATGGTGGAGTGAACACCGGGGAGCTGTTTTTT.

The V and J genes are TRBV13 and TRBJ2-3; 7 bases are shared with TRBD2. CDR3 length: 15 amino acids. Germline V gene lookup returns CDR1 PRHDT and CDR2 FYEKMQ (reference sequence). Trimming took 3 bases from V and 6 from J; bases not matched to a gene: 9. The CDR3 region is CASSFSREGWDTQYF. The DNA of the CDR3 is TGTGCCAGCAGCTTTTCTAGGGAGGGGTGGGATACGCAGTATTTT.

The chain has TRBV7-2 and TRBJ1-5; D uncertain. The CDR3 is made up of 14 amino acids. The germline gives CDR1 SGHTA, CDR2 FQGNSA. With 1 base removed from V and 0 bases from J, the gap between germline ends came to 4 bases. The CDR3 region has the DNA TGTGCCAGCAGCTTAGACATTAGCAATCAGCCCCAGCATTTT. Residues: CASSLDISNQPQHF.

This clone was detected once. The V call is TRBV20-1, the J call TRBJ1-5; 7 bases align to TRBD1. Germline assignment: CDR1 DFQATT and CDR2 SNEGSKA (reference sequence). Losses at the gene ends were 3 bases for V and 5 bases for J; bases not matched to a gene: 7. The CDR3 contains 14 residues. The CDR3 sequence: CSASPGTEDQPQHF. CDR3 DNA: TGCAGTGCTAGTCCCGGGACAGAAGATCAGCCCCAGCATTTT.

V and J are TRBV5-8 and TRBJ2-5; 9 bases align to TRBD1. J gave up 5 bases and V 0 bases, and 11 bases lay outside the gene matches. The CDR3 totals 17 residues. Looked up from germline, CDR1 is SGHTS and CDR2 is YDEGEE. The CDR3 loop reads CASSLGWGTGTSETQYF. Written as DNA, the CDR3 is TGTGCCAGCAGCTTGGGTTGGGGGACAGGGACTTCGGAGACCCAGTACTTC.

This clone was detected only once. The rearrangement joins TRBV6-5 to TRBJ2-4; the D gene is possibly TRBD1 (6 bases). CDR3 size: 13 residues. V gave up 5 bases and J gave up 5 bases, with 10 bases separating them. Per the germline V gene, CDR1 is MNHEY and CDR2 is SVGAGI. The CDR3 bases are TGTGCCAGCAGTCCTCGGACAGAAAACATTCAGTACTTC. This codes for CASSPRTENIQYF.

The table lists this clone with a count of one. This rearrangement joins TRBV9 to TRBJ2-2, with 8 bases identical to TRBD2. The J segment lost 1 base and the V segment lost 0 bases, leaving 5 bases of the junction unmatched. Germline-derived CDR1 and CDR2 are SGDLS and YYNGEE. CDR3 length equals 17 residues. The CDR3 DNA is TGTGCCAGCAGCGTAGCTCGGAGCGGGGGGAACACCGGGGAGCTGTTTTTT. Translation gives CASSVARSGGNTGELFF.

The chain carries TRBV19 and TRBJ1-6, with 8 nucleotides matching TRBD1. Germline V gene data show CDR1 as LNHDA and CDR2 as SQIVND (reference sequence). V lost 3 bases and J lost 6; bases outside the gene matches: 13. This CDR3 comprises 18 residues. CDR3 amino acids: CASSISLGQGAFNSPLHF. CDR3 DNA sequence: TGTGCCAGTAGTATTTCGTTGGGGCAGGGGGCTTTTAATTCACCCCTCCACTTT.

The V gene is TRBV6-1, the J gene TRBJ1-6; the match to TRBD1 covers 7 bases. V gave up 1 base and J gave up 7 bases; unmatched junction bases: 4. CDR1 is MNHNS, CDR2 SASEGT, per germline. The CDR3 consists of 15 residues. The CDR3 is CASSEDPGGNSPLHF. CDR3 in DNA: TGTGCCAGCAGTGAAGATCCAGGGGGAAATTCACCCCTCCACTTT.

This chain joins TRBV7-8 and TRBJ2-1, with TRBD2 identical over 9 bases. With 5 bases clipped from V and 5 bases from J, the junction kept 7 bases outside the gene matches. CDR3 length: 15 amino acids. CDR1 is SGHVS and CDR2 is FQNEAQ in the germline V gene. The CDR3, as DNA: TGTGCCAGCAGCCCCTCGGTAGCGGGAGACAATGAGCAGTTCTTC. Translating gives CASSPSVAGDNEQFF. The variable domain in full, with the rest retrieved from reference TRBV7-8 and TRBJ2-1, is GAGVSQSPRYKVAKRGQDVALRCDPISGHVSLFWYQQALGQGPEFLTYFQNEAQLDKSGLPSDRFFAERPEGSVSTLKIQRTQQEDSAVYLCASSPSVAGDNEQFFGPGTRLTVL.

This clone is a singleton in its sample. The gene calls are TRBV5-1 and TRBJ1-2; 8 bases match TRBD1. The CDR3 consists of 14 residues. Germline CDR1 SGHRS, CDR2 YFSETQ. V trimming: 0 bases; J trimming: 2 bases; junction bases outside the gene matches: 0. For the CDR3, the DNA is TGCGCCAGCAGCTTGGGGGACAGGAACTATGGCTACACCTTC. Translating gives CASSLGDRNYGYTF.

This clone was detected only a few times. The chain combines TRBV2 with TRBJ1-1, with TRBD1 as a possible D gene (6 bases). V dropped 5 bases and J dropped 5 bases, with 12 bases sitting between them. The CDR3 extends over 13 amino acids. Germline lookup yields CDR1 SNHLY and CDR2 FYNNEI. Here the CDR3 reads CASSNDRWTEAFF. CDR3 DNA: TGTGCCAGCAGTAATGACAGGTGGACTGAAGCTTTCTTT.

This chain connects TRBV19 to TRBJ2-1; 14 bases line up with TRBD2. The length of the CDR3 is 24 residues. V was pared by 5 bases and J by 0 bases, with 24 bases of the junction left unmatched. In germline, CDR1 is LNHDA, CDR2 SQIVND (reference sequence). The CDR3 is CASSYVPGLAGVPSYPSSYNEQFF. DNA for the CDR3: TGTGCCAGTAGTTACGTTCCGGGACTAGCGGGAGTCCCGTCCTATCCCAGCTCCTACAATGAGCAGTTCTTC. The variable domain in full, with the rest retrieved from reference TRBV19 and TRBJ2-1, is DGGITQSPKYLFRKEGQNVTLSCEQNLNHDAMYWYRQDPGQGLRLIYYSQIVNDFQKGDIAEGYSVSREKKESFPLTVTSAQKNPTAFYLCASSYVPGLAGVPSYPSSYNEQFFGPGTRLTVL.

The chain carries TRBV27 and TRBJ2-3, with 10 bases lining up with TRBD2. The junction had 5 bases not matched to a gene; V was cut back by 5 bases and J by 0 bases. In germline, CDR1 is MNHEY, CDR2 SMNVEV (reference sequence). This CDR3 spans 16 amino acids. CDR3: CASSEKREGSTDTQYF. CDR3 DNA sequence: TGTGCCAGCAGTGAAAAGCGGGAGGGTAGCACAGATACGCAGTATTTT.

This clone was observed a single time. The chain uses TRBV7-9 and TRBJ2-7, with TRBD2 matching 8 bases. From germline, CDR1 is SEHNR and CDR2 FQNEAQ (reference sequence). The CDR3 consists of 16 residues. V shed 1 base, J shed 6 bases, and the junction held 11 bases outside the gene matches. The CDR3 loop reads CASSLVSGLEGSEQYF. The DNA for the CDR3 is TGTGCCAGCAGCTTAGTTTCGGGACTAGAGGGGAGCGAGCAGTACTTC.

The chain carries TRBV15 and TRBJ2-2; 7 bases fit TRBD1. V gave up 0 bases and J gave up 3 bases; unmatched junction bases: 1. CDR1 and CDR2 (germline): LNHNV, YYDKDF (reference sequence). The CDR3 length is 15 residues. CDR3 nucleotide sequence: TGTGCCACCAGCAGAGAGGACAGGTACACCGGGGAGCTGTTTTTT. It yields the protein CATSREDRYTGELFF.

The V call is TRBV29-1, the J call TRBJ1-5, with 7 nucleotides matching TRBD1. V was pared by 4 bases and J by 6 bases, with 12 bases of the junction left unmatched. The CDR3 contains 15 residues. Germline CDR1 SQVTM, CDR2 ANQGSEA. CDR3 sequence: CSVVLQGDGGQPQHF. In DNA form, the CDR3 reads TGCAGCGTTGTACTCCAGGGGGACGGAGGTCAGCCCCAGCATTTT.

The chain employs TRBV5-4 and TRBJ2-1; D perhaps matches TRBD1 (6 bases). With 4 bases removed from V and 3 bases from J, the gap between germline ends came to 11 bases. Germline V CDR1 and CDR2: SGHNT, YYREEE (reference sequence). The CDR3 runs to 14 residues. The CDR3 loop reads CASSPTGIYNEQFF. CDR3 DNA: TGTGCCAGCAGCCCGACAGGAATCTACAATGAGCAGTTCTTC.